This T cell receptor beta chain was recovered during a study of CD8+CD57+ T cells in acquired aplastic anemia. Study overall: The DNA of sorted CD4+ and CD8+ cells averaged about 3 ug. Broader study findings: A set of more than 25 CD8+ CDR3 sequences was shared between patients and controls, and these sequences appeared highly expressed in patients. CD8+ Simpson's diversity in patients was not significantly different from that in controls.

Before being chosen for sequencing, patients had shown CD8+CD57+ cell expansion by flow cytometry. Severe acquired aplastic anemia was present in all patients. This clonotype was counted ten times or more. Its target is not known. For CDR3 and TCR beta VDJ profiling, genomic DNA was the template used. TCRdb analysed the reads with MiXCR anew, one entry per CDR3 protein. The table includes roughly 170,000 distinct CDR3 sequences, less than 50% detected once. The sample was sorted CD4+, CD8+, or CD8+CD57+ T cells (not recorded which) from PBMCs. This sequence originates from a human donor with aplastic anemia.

CDR3 in DNA: TGTGCCAGCAGTGAATACGGAGGGAAAGGAAACACCATATATTTT. It translates to CASSEYGGKGNTIYF. The J gene is TRBJ1-3, the V gene TRBV25-1; no firm D call. The germline V and J ends were trimmed by 0 bases and 4 bases, with 10 bases remaining between them. Germline loops: CDR1 MGHDK, CDR2 SYGVNS. The CDR3 covers 15 residues.